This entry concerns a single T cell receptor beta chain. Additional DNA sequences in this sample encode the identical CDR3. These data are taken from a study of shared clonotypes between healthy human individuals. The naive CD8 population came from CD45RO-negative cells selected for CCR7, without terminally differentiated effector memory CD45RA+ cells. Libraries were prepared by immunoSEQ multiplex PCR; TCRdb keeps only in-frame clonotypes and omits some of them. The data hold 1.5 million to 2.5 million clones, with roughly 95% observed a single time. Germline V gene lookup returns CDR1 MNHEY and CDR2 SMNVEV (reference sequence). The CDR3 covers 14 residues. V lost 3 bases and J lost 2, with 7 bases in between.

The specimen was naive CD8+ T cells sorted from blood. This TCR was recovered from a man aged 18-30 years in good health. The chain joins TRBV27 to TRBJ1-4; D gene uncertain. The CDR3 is CASSLVGTNEKLFF. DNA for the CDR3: TGTGCCAGCAGTTTGGTAGGGACTAATGAAAAACTGTTTTTT.